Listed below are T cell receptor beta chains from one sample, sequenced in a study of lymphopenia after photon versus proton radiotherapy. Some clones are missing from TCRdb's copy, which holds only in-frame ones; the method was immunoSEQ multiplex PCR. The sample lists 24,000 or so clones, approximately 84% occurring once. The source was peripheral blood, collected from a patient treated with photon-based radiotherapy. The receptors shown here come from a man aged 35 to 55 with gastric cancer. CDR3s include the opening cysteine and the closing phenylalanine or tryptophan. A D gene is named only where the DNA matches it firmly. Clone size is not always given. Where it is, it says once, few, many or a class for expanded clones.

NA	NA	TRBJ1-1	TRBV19	TGTGCCAGTAGTGGACGGCGGGAGAACACTGAAGCTTTCTTT	CASSGRRENTEAFF
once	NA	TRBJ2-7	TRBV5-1	TGCGCCAGCAGCTTGGGCACATACTACGAGCAGTACTTC	CASSLGTYYEQYF
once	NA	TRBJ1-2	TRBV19	TGTGCCAGTAGTATTCCCGGCTTCAACTATGGCTACACCTTC	CASSIPGFNYGYTF
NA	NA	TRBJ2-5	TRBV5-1	TGCGCCAGCAGCTTGGATTCGAGGGGAGGGACCCAGTACTTC	CASSLDSRGGTQYF
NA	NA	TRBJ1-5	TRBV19	TGTGCCAGTACGGCGGGGAACAGCAATCAGCCCCAGCATTTT	CASTAGNSNQPQHF
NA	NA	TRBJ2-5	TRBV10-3	TGTGCCATCAGTGAGTCGAACCGAGAGACCCAGTACTTC	CAISESNRETQYF
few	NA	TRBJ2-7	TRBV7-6	TGTGCCAGCAGCCCGTATGCCGGGACATCGCTCTACGAGCAGTACTTC	CASSPYAGTSLYEQYF
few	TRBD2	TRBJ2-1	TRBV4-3	TGCGCCAGCAGCCAAGATCTGCCTAGCGGGGGATACAATGAGCAGTTCTTC	CASSQDLPSGGYNEQFF
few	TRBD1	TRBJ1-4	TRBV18	TGTGCCAGCTCACTAGGACAGGGCATGGATACTAATGAAAAACTGTTTTTT	CASSLGQGMDTNEKLFF
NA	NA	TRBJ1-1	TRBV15	TGTGCCACCAGCAGAGATCAGTACGGGACGCTGGGGGAGGCTGAAGCTTTCTTT	CATSRDQYGTLGEAEAFF
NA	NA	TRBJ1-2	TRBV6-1	TGTGCCAGCAGTCTGCAGGGAGATAGTGGCTACACCTTC	CASSLQGDSGYTF
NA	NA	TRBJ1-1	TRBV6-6	TGTGCCAGCAGTCAGGGGATCTTGAACACTGAAGCTTTCTTT	CASSQGILNTEAFF
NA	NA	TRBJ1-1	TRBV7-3	TGTGCCAGCAGCTTAACGGGGGGACCTGGGACTGAAGCTTTCTTT	CASSLTGGPGTEAFF
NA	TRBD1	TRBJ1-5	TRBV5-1	TGCGCCAGCAGCAAGGGACAGGGCCAGCCCCAGCATTTT	CASSKGQGQPQHF
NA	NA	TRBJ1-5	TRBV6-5	TGTGCCAGCAGTCGATGGATGGGGAATCAGCCCCAGCATTTT	CASSRWMGNQPQHF
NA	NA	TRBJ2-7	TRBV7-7	TGTGCTAGCAGCCGTGGGCAGGACTACGAGCAGTACTTC	CASSRGQDYEQYF
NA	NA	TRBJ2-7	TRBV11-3	TGTGCCAGCAGCTTAGAGTCAGATTACGAGCAGTACTTC	CASSLESDYEQYF
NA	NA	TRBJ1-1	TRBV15	TGTGCCACCAGCAGAGGCAGCCCGGTACCCTGGGGGAGTTTCTTT	CATSRGSPVPWGSFF
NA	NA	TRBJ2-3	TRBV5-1	TGCGCCAGCTTCCTAGTTTCAGATACGCAGTATTTT	CASFLVSDTQYF
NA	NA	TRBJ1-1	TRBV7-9	TGTGCCAGCAGCCCCACGAGTGGTCCGAGAGCTTTCTTT	CASSPTSGPRAFF
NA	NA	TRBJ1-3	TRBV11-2	TGTGCCACTGGGGCCCTTGTCTCTGGAAACACCATATATTTT	CATGALVSGNTIYF
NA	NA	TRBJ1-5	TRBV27	TGTGCCAGCAGTTCCTTAGGGAAAAATCAGCCCCAGCATTTT	CASSSLGKNQPQHF
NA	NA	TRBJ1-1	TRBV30	TGTGCCTGGAGTTTTAGAGGCACTGAAGCTTTCTTT	CAWSFRGTEAFF
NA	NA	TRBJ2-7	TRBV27	TGTGCCAGCAGTTTACGCCAAGGGGTCTACGAGCAGTACTTC	CASSLRQGVYEQYF
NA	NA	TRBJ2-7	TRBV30	TGTGCCTGGCAGATTTCATACGAGCAGTACTTC	CAWQISYEQYF
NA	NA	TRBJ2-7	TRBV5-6	TGTGCCAGCAGCTTGGTTGACCACGAGCAGTACTTC	CASSLVDHEQYF
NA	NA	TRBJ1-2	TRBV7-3	TGTGCCAGCAGCCCCATCGGGGGAGACTACACCTTC	CASSPIGGDYTF
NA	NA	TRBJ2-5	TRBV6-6	TGTGCCAGCAGTTACTCGGCCGGGGAGACCCAGTACTTC	CASSYSAGETQYF
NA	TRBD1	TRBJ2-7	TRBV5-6	TGTGCCAGCAGCTCTACAGGGGGTTCCTACGAGCAGTACTTC	CASSSTGGSYEQYF